The 27 T cell receptor beta chains below come from one sample, sequenced in a study of blood T cell repertoires in COVID-19. The protocol was immunoSEQ multiplex PCR, while the TCRdb copy is restricted to in-frame clones and leaves out a portion. The sample carries 200,000 to 250,000 clones, 80% to 90% recorded once. The sequencing sample was made of peripheral blood. All receptors come from a man aged 25-45 years with COVID-19, enrolled during active disease.

This clone has a handful of counts. The chain employs TRBV6-2 or TRBV6-3 and TRBJ2-3, with 9 bases matching TRBD2. CDR3 size: 17 residues. V shed 4 bases and J 4 bases; nucleotides not matched to a gene: 12. Germline V CDR1 and CDR2: MNHEY, SVGEGT. Written as DNA, the CDR3 is TGTGCCAGCAGTTGGAGGACTAGCGAGAGTGTGGCAGATACGCAGTATTTT. Its translation is CASSWRTSESVADTQYF.

This chain links TRBV5-4 with TRBJ2-5, with 7 bases aligning to TRBD1. This CDR3 has 15 amino acids. Germline V gene data show CDR1 as SGHNT and CDR2 as YYREEE (reference sequence). V trimming: 3 bases; J trimming: 0 bases; junction bases outside the gene matches: 5. The CDR3 region has the DNA TGTGCCAGCAGCTACGGGACAGCGTACCAAGAGACCCAGTACTTC. This sequence encodes CASSYGTAYQETQYF.

This chain uses TRBV2 with TRBJ1-2; TRBD1 might be the D (6 bases). Germline CDR1 reads SNHLY; CDR2 reads FYNNEI. The CDR3 contains 16 residues. V lost 2 bases to trimming and J lost 3 bases, with 16 bases between them. CDR3 region: CASSELGRQGHYGYTF. In DNA form, the CDR3 reads TGTGCCAGCAGTGAATTGGGGCGGCAGGGGCACTATGGCTACACCTTC.

The V call is TRBV6-6, the J call TRBJ1-1; D gene unclear. V gave up 0 bases and J gave up 0 bases, with 8 bases separating them. Germline V CDR1 and CDR2: MNHNY, SVGAGI (reference sequence). CDR3 length equals 15 residues. The CDR3 here is CASSYSLGMNTEAFF. The CDR3 bases are TGTGCCAGCAGTTACTCCCTGGGCATGAACACTGAAGCTTTCTTT.

The V call is TRBV6-6, the J call TRBJ1-1; D is unresolved. Trimming took 8 bases from V and 5 from J, leaving 18 bases between them. The CDR3 contains 14 residues. Germline CDR1 reads MNHNY; CDR2 reads SVGAGI (reference sequence). This chain's CDR3 is CASLPVDQRTEAFF. The CDR3 coding sequence is TGTGCCAGCCTCCCCGTGGACCAGCGGACTGAAGCTTTCTTT.

The CDR3 coding sequence is TGTGCCAGCAGTGTGCGGACTAGCGGGAGGGCCGACTACGAGCAGTACTTC. Translated, it gives CASSVRTSGRADYEQYF. The rearrangement uses TRBV2 and TRBJ2-7; the match to TRBD2 covers 15 bases. Unmatched junction bases numbered 7, after V lost 4 bases and J lost 3 bases. This CDR3 is 17 amino acids long. Germline V gene sequence: CDR1 SNHLY, CDR2 FYNNEI.

The rearrangement joins TRBV6-5 to TRBJ2-7; D might be TRBD1 (6 bases). CDR1 is MNHEY, CDR2 SVGAGI, per germline. V gave up 6 bases and J gave up 3 bases, with 12 bases separating them. CDR3 length equals 13 residues. The CDR3: CASRSGQNYEQYF. The CDR3 region has the DNA TGTGCCAGCAGATCTGGACAGAACTACGAGCAGTACTTC.

The chain couples TRBV12-3 or TRBV12-4 to TRBJ1-2; the D gene is possibly TRBD1 (6 bases). Trimming shortened V by 6 bases and J by 1 base, and 9 bases separated the two germline ends. This CDR3 contains 13 residues. In DNA, the CDR3 is TGTGCCAGCAGGAAACAGGGTAACTATGGCTACACCTTC. Its protein is CASRKQGNYGYTF.

The chain uses TRBV7-9 and TRBJ2-1, with D possibly being TRBD1 (6 bases). Germline CDR1 reads SEHNR; CDR2 reads FQNEAQ (reference sequence). The CDR3 length is 15 residues. The V end lost 7 bases, the J end lost 6 bases, and 19 bases lay between the germline ends. The CDR3 coding sequence is TGTGCCAGCACCCAACAGGGTACCTCCGTCAATGAGCAGTTCTTC. This sequence encodes CASTQQGTSVNEQFF.

This clone was detected only a few times. A junction end diverges from the germline sequence, so it may reflect a read error. The gene calls are TRBV5-1 and TRBJ2-5, with 8 bases lining up with TRBD1. The CDR3 length is 11 residues. Germline CDR1 SGHRS, CDR2 YFSETQ. CDR3 sequence: CASSPGQGYHF. The CDR3 bases are TGCGCCAGCAGCCCCGGACAGGGTTACCACTTC.

The chain recombines TRBV27 with TRBJ1-1; 8 bases agree with TRBD1. Trimming at V came to 2 bases and at J to 4 bases, leaving 3 bases not matched to a gene. Germline V gene data show CDR1 as MNHEY and CDR2 as SMNVEV (reference sequence). The CDR3 consists of 14 residues. The CDR3 is CASSLMTGVTEAFF. The CDR3, as DNA: TGTGCCAGCAGTTTAATGACAGGGGTCACTGAAGCTTTCTTT.

This clone came up once. J is TRBJ2-7 and V is TRBV6-6; 13 nucleotides align to TRBD2. Trimming cost V 5 bases and J 5 bases; bases outside gene matches: 18. The CDR3 has 19 amino acids. Germline V gives CDR1 MNHNY, CDR2 SVGAGI (reference sequence). CDR3 protein: CASSHIFRTSGSLKNEQYF. DNA of the CDR3: TGTGCCAGCAGTCACATTTTCCGGACTAGCGGGAGTCTGAAAAACGAGCAGTACTTC.

The rearrangement uses TRBV6-6 and TRBJ1-1, with a weak D call TRBD1 (6 bases). Germline CDR1 and CDR2: MNHNY and SVGAGI (reference sequence). The CDR3 totals 15 residues. V was clipped by 4 bases and J by 4 bases, with 16 bases between them. The CDR3 sequence is CASSFVQGGVTEAFF. For the CDR3, the DNA is TGTGCCAGCAGTTTTGTACAGGGTGGAGTCACTGAAGCTTTCTTT.

V is TRBV6-2 or TRBV6-3 and J is TRBJ1-6; 8 positions match TRBD1. Germline assignment: CDR1 MNHEY and CDR2 SVGEGT. Germline trimming cut 4 bases from V and 7 bases from J; bases unmatched to any gene: 6. The CDR3 has 15 amino acids. The CDR3 here is CASSSIQGGNSPLHF. DNA of the CDR3: TGTGCCAGCAGTTCCATACAGGGGGGGAATTCACCCCTCCACTTT.

This sequence joins TRBV27 and TRBJ1-2, with a weak D call TRBD1 (6 bases). This CDR3 is 13 amino acids long. Germline values: CDR1 MNHEY, CDR2 SMNVEV (reference sequence). V lost 6 bases and J lost 7, with 15 bases in between. Written as DNA, the CDR3 is TGTGCCAGCAGACCCACAGGGCAAGGTGGCTACACCTTC. Amino acids: CASRPTGQGGYTF.

The chain joins TRBV7-3 to TRBJ1-1, with 7 bases identical to TRBD1. The CDR3 length is 14 residues. The trim removed 5 bases at V and 4 bases at J, leaving 7 bases unmatched. In germline, CDR1 is SGHTA, CDR2 FQGTGA. The CDR3 loop reads CASSLHHRGTEAFF. CDR3 sequence (DNA): TGTGCCAGCAGCCTTCATCACAGGGGCACTGAAGCTTTCTTT. Full variable domain (missing parts from reference TRBV7-3 and TRBJ1-1): GAGVSQTPSNKVTEKGKYVELRCDPISGHTALYWYRQSLGQGPEFLIYFQGTGAADDSGLPNDRFFAVRPEGSVSTLKIQRTERGDSAVYLCASSLHHRGTEAFFGQGTRLTVV.

The V gene is TRBV5-1, the J gene TRBJ1-6, with TRBD1 as a possible D gene (5 bases). The V gene's germline CDR1 is SGHRS and CDR2 YFSETQ. The ends were cut back, 2 bases at V and 6 bases at J, with 18 bases in the middle. CDR3 length: 17 residues. In DNA, the CDR3 is TGCGCCAGCAGCTTATTTGTAATCGGGACTTCTAATTCACCCCTCCACTTT. Translation: CASSLFVIGTSNSPLHF.

The chain employs TRBV19 and TRBJ1-1, with 7 nucleotides matching TRBD1. Trimming cost V 6 bases and J 5 bases; bases outside gene matches: 6. CDR3 length: 13 residues. CDR1 and CDR2 (germline): LNHDA, SQIVND (reference sequence). The CDR3 DNA reads as TGTGCCAGTAGCAGGGGGTGGGATACTGAAGCTTTCTTT. Translated, it gives CASSRGWDTEAFF.

This chain joins TRBV5-1 and TRBJ1-1; TRBD1 is a possible D gene (6 bases). Trimming shortened V by 7 bases and J by 1 base, and 14 bases separated the two germline ends. Germline CDR1 reads SGHRS; CDR2 reads YFSETQ. This CDR3 is built from 14 residues. CDR3 coding DNA: TGCGCCAGCTCAAGACAGGCCTCGAACACTGAAGCTTTCTTT. As protein: CASSRQASNTEAFF. The full variable domain, its missing parts supplied by reference TRBV5-1 and TRBJ1-1, is KAGVTQTPRYLIKTRGQQVTLSCSPISGHRSVSWYQQTPGQGLQFLFEYFSETQRNKGNFPGRFSGRQFSNSRSEMNVSTLELGDSALYLCASSRQASNTEAFFGQGTRLTVV.

Only a few counts were recorded for this clone. V usage is TRBV7-9 and J usage is TRBJ2-5, with a possible D match to TRBD1 (5 bases). This CDR3 is 16 amino acids long. CDR1 is SEHNR, CDR2 FQNEAQ, per germline (reference sequence). Trimming removed 1 base at V and 6 bases at J, with 18 bases between. CDR3 sequence reads: CASSLGGSRSVKTQYF. CDR3 DNA: TGTGCCAGCAGCTTAGGGGGCAGCCGTAGTGTGAAGACCCAGTACTTC.

In its sample, this clone was seen a few times. The V call is TRBV7-9, the J call TRBJ2-7; 11 bases map to TRBD1. With 3 bases clipped from V and 2 bases from J, the junction kept 6 bases outside the gene matches. The CDR3 runs to 16 residues. Germline CDR1 SEHNR, CDR2 FQNEAQ (reference sequence). The chain's CDR3 is CASSFPDRGLTYEQYF. The CDR3 coding sequence is TGTGCCAGCAGCTTCCCGGACAGGGGGCTAACCTACGAGCAGTACTTC.

The chain combines TRBV10-3 with TRBJ1-5, with D possibly TRBD1 on 5 matching bases. The CDR3 length is 13 residues. V was clipped by 4 bases and J by 3 bases, with 7 bases between them. CDR1 is ENHRY and CDR2 is SYGVKD in the germline V gene. Written as DNA, the CDR3 is TGTGCCATCAGTGGACAGTACAATCAGCCCCAGCATTTT. This translates into CAISGQYNQPQHF.

Here the CDR3 reads CASSLAGIGSFYNSPLHF. CDR3 in DNA: TGTGCCAGCAGCTTAGCCGGGATAGGGAGCTTCTATAATTCACCCCTCCACTTT. V usage is TRBV7-9 and J usage is TRBJ1-6; D uncertain. The ends were cut back, 0 bases at V and 3 bases at J, with 15 bases in the middle. CDR3 size: 18 residues. Germline values: CDR1 SEHNR, CDR2 FQNEAQ (reference sequence).

V and J are TRBV6-2 or TRBV6-3 and TRBJ1-2; 8 nucleotides match TRBD1. V lost 4 bases and J lost 4; bases outside the gene matches: 11. There are 16 residues in the CDR3. Germline V gene lookup returns CDR1 MNHEY and CDR2 SVGEGT. The CDR3 DNA follows: TGTGCCAGCAGTTCCATCCGGACAGGGAGGCCCTATGGCTACACCTTC. It translates to CASSSIRTGRPYGYTF.

The chain joins TRBV29-1 to TRBJ1-2; D is ambiguous. Germline lookup yields CDR1 SQVTM and CDR2 ANQGSEA. V was shortened by 5 bases and J by 3 bases, with 13 bases between the two germline ends. The CDR3 loop spans 13 amino acids. This chain's CDR3 is CSVQRLLDYGYTF. The CDR3 nucleotides are TGCAGCGTTCAGCGGCTTCTGGACTATGGCTACACCTTC.

V is TRBV6-2 or TRBV6-3 and J is TRBJ1-2, with a weak D call TRBD1 (6 bases). The V end lost 0 bases, the J end lost 1 base, and 12 bases lay between the germline ends. CDR3 length: 16 residues. The germline V gene has CDR1 MNHEY and CDR2 SVGEGT. The CDR3 loop reads CASSYSGQPFNYGYTF. CDR3 in DNA: TGTGCCAGCAGTTACTCAGGACAGCCTTTTAACTATGGCTACACCTTC.

CDR3 protein: CASSPAGQTNYGYTF. Written as DNA, the CDR3 is TGTGCCAGCTCACCCGCGGGACAGACTAACTATGGCTACACCTTC. V gene TRBV18 combines with J gene TRBJ1-2; TRBD1 matches 7 bases. Unmatched junction bases numbered 4, after V lost 3 bases and J lost 0 bases. The germline gives CDR1 KGHSH, CDR2 LQKENI. The CDR3 contains 15 residues.